The clone carrying this T cell receptor (beta chain) was seen only once. This entry belongs to a study of blood T cell repertoires in COVID-19. The wider study: Donors in the United States, Italy and Spain gave samples during acute or convalescent COVID-19.

Participants spanned ages about 18 to 90 years and resided in some 22 US areas. CDR1 and CDR2 (germline): SGHNT, YYREEE (reference sequence). The V gene lost 0 bases and the J gene lost 2 bases, with 11 bases spanning the gap. The CDR3 loop spans 16 amino acids. Clones were sequenced by immunoSEQ multiplex PCR, and TCRdb holds only the in-frame ones, with some missing. This table has under 300,000 clones, more than 75% appearing once. This rearrangement joins TRBV5-4 to TRBJ2-2, with a possible D match to TRBD2 (6 bases). Specimen: PBMCs or T cells enriched from blood (not recorded which). This TCR was recovered from a woman in her fifties or sixties who had been exposed to COVID-19. CDR3 in DNA: TGTGCCAGCAGCTTGGGTCGGGGGATTAACACCGGGGAGCTGTTTTTT. Amino acid sequence: CASSLGRGINTGELFF.